This T cell receptor beta chain is from a study of cytomegalovirus exposure and HLA in healthy donors. The study, taken as a whole, reports: As a later analysis revealed, most CMV-associated TCR beta chains appeared HLA-restricted.

PCR was performed using 60 Vbeta and 13 Jbeta primers. The table came from immunoSEQ multiplex PCR; TCRdb's copy has only in-frame clones and leaves some out. The sample table includes more than 60,000 clones. This CDR3 is built from 14 residues. Unmatched junction bases numbered 4, after V lost 4 bases and J lost 7 bases. Germline loops: CDR1 MNHEY, CDR2 SVGAGI. Points on this clone: The antigen remains unidentified.

The rearrangement joins TRBV6-5 to TRBJ2-1, with 10 bases that match TRBD2. The sequence came from a boy aged 5-17 years in good health and CMV-seronegative. Sequencing input: PBMCs. This CDR3 reads CASSSSGGKNEQFF. As DNA, the CDR3 is TGTGCCAGCAGTTCTAGCGGGGGCAAGAATGAGCAGTTCTTC.